This T cell receptor beta chain was identified during a study of OX40 agonist ivuxolimab in advanced cancers. General observations from the study: At doses 0.1 to 3.0 mg/kg, CD4+ and CD8+ clones expanded.

With regard to this clone: Its antigen is unknown.

Sequencing used immunoSEQ multiplex PCR; TCRdb keeps in-frame clones, though not all of them. The repertoire holds roughly 62,000 clones, with 85% as singletons. This clonotype was sampled from an adult with an advanced solid tumor such as melanoma, head and neck, liver or kidney cancer. Specimen: CD4+ or CD8+ T cells sorted from blood, collected in a trial of the OX40 agonist ivuxolimab.

The chain's CDR3 is CASSQTEATGRYTF. CDR3 in DNA: TGTGCCAGCAGCCAGACGGAGGCCACGGGGCGCTACACCTTC. The chain carries TRBV11-2 and TRBJ1-2, with a tentative D call TRBD1 (5 bases). Germline V CDR1 and CDR2: SGHAT, FQNNGV. This CDR3 is 14 amino acids long. The V gene lost 5 bases and the J gene lost 9 bases, with 19 bases spanning the gap.